This T cell receptor beta chain stems from a study of blood T cell repertoires in COVID-19. About the study: The cDNA or gDNA used as material had been derived from T cells, B-cell-depleted T cells, or PBMCs.

This clone was counted a single time. Allocation to cohorts depended on clinical history reported by the participants. Assay used: immunoSEQ multiplex PCR; TCRdb lists only in-frame clones, some missing. The sample has 250,000 or so clones, approximately 83% seen once. Sequenced: PBMCs or T cells enriched from blood (not recorded which). The receptor comes from a woman aged 45-59 years who had recovered from COVID-19.

The CDR3 loop is CASSLASSGLALNEQFF. CDR3 DNA: TGTGCCAGCAGCTTGGCCTCTAGCGGGCTGGCCCTCAATGAGCAGTTCTTC. This rearrangement joins TRBV5-6 to TRBJ2-1; 8 positions agree with TRBD2. V was pared by 0 bases and J by 6 bases, with 11 bases of the junction left unmatched. This CDR3 region has 17 residues. The germline gives CDR1 SGHDT, CDR2 YYEEEE.